Detailed here is one T cell receptor (beta chain). Its antigen remains unidentified. V trimming: 1 base; J trimming: 3 bases; junction bases outside the gene matches: 8. This CDR3 has 16 residues. Germline V gives CDR1 LGHNA, CDR2 YNFKEQ. Produced via immunoSEQ multiplex PCR; TCRdb's table is partial and in-frame only. The sample holds about 110,000 clones, approximately 95% seen once. A roughly 120-subject validation cohort, separate from the 666-subject first cohort, supplied the donors. The sample originates from a study of cytomegalovirus exposure and HLA in healthy donors. Whole-study findings and limits: In vitro confirmation showed a few CMV-associated chains to be CMV antigen specific. Some 150 TCR beta chains were listed as cytomegalovirus-associated. Published work reported that the classifier diagnosed cytomegalovirus status with high specificity and sensitivity.

This receptor was identified in a woman between 18 and 30 years old in good health and CMV-seronegative. The rearrangement links TRBV4-2 to TRBJ2-7, with 8 positions matching TRBD2. The source material was PBMCs. CDR3 loop: CASSQGASGPLYEQYF. The CDR3 DNA follows: TGTGCCAGCAGCCAAGGTGCTAGCGGGCCCCTCTACGAGCAGTACTTC.